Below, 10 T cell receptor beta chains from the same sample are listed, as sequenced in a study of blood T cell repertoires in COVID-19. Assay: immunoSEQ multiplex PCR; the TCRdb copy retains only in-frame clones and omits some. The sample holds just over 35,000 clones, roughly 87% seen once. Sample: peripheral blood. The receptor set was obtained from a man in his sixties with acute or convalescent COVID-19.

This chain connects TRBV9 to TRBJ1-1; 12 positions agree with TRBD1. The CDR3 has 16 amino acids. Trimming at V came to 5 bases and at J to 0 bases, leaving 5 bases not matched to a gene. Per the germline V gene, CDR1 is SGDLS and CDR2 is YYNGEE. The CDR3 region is CASSPGQGALNTEAFF. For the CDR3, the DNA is TGTGCCAGCAGTCCGGGACAGGGGGCTTTGAACACTGAAGCTTTCTTT.

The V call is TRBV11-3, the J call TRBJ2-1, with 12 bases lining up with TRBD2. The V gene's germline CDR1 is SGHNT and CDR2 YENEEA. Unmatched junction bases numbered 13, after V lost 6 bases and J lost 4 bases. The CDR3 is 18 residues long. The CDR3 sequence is CASSSLGTSGRSYNEQFF. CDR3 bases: TGTGCCAGCAGTAGCTTGGGGACTAGCGGGCGGTCGTACAATGAGCAGTTCTTC.

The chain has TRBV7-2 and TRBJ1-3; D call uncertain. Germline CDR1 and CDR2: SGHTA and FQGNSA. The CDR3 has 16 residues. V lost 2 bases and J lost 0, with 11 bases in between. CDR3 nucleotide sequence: TGTGCCAGCAGCTTACAAACGGGTCCCTCTGGAAACACCATATATTTT. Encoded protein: CASSLQTGPSGNTIYF.

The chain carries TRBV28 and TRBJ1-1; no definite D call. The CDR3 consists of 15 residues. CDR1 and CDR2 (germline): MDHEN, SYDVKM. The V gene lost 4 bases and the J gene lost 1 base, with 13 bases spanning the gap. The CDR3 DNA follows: TGTGCCAGCAGTTCCCTAGGAGGCGGGAACACTGAAGCTTTCTTT. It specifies CASSSLGGGNTEAFF.

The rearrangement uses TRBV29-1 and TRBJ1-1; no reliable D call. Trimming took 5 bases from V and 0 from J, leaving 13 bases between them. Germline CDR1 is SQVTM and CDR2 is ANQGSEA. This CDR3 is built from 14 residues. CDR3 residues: CSVRKAGLNTEAFF. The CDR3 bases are TGCAGCGTTCGAAAGGCGGGTTTGAACACTGAAGCTTTCTTT.

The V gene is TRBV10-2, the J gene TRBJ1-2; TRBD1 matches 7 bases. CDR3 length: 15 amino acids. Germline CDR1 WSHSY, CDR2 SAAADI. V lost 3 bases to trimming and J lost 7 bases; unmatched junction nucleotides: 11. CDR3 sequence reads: CASSELDRVYSGYTF. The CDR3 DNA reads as TGCGCCAGCAGTGAATTAGACAGGGTTTACTCTGGCTACACCTTC.

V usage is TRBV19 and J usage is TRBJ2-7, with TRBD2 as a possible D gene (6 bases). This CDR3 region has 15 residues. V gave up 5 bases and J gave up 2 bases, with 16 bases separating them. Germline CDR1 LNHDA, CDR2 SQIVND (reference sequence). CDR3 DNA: TGTGCCAGTAGTTCCCTGCGGGGAGCGGCCTACGAGCAGTACTTC. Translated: CASSSLRGAAYEQYF.

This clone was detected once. CDR3 DNA: TGTGCCAGCAGCTTAGTAAGTCAGGGGGGTCAGCCCCAGCATTTT. This encodes CASSLVSQGGQPQHF. The chain has TRBV7-8 and TRBJ1-5, with TRBD1 identical over 7 bases. The ends lost 1 base at V and 6 bases at J; junction bases unmatched: 6. This CDR3 comprises 15 residues. Looked up from germline, CDR1 is SGHVS and CDR2 is FQNEAQ.

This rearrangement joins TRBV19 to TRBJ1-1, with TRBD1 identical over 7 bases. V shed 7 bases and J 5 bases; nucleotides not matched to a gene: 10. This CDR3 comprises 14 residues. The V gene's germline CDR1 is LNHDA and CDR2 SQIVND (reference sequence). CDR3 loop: CASIVTGKRTEAFF. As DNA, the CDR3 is TGTGCCAGTATCGTGACAGGGAAGAGGACTGAAGCTTTCTTT.

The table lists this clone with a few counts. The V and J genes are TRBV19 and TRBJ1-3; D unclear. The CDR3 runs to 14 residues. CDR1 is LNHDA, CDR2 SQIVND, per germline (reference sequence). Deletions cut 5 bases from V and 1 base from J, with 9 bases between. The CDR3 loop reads CASSSGESGNTIYF. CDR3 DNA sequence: TGTGCCAGTAGTTCAGGTGAATCTGGAAACACCATATATTTT.